The rows below give T cell receptor beta chains drawn from one sample of a study of blood T cell repertoires in COVID-19. Here immunoSEQ multiplex PCR was the method, and the copy in TCRdb shows in-frame clones only, minus some. The sample has 150,000 or so clones; about nine tenths are singletons. Sequenced input: peripheral blood. The receptors shown here come from a woman in her fifties or sixties with acute or convalescent COVID-19. Each CDR3 is given with its conserved first and last residue. D genes are given only for firm matches. Size is stated for part of the rows, as once, few or many counts, or as a class when the clone is expanded.

-	TRBV19	TRBJ2-3	-	CASSIRGDTQYF	TGTGCCAGTAGTATCCGGGGGGATACGCAGTATTTT
-	TRBV30	TRBJ2-5	-	CASPSRGQETQYF	TGTGCCTCCCCCAGCAGGGGCCAAGAGACCCAGTACTTC
-	TRBV5-6	TRBJ2-5	TRBD2	CASSPRPGGEYQETQYF	TGTGCCAGCAGCCCCAGACCGGGGGGGGAGTACCAAGAGACCCAGTACTTC
-	TRBV7-8	TRBJ2-3	TRBD2	CASSYRAAGDTDTQYF	TGTGCCAGCAGTTATCGGGCAGCGGGGGACACAGATACGCAGTATTTT
-	TRBV6-4	TRBJ1-2	TRBD1	CASSASGTGALGYGYTF	TGTGCCAGCAGTGCCTCCGGGACAGGGGCCTTAGGCTATGGCTACACCTTC
-	TRBV27	TRBJ2-7	-	CASSSWAISYEQYF	TGTGCCAGCAGTTCATGGGCTATATCCTACGAGCAGTACTTC
-	TRBV19	TRBJ2-1	TRBD2	CASRGAGGENEQFF	TGTGCCAGTAGAGGGGCGGGAGGGGAAAATGAGCAGTTCTTC
-	TRBV19	TRBJ1-1	TRBD1	CATRQGSAEAFF	TGTGCCACCCGACAGGGGTCCGCTGAAGCTTTCTTT
-	TRBV27	TRBJ2-5	TRBD1	CASSLSTGPQETQYF	TGTGCCAGCAGTTTATCGACAGGGCCACAAGAGACCCAGTACTTC
-	TRBV2	TRBJ1-2	TRBD1	CASSYTQGQGGYTF	TGTGCCAGCAGTTATACACAGGGGCAAGGAGGCTACACCTTC
-	TRBV5-6	TRBJ1-5	-	CASSLRVGGPQHF	TGTGCCAGCAGCTTACGGGTCGGAGGGCCCCAGCATTTT
-	TRBV11-3	TRBJ1-1	-	CASTEQGRNTEAFF	TGTGCCAGCACCGAACAGGGTCGGAACACTGAAGCTTTCTTT
-	TRBV30	TRBJ2-2	TRBD2	CAWSRGLAGKNTGELFF	TGTGCCTGGAGTAGGGGACTAGCGGGGAAAAACACCGGGGAGCTGTTTTTT
-	TRBV7-9	TRBJ1-1	TRBD1	CASSPYRGGNTEAFF	TGTGCCAGCAGCCCATACAGGGGTGGGAACACTGAAGCTTTCTTT
-	TRBV30	TRBJ2-1	TRBD2	CAWFSGRYNEQFF	TGTGCCTGGTTTAGCGGGAGGTACAATGAGCAGTTCTTC
-	TRBV5-1	TRBJ1-2	-	CASSSSGGGYGYTF	TGCGCCAGCAGCTCCTCGGGGGGAGGCTATGGCTACACCTTC
few	TRBV19	TRBJ1-1	-	CASRDRGNTEAFF	TGTGCCAGTCGAGACCGAGGGAACACTGAAGCTTTCTTT
-	TRBV7-6	TRBJ2-2	TRBD1	CASSLRTGGFGELFF	TGTGCCAGCAGCCTCAGGACAGGGGGTTTCGGGGAGCTGTTTTTT
-	TRBV9	TRBJ1-6	-	CASSVPILSSYNSPLHF	TGTGCCAGCAGCGTCCCCATCCTGAGCTCCTATAATTCACCCCTCCACTTT
-	TRBV12-3/TRBV12-4	TRBJ1-2	-	CASSLGGPGYTF	TGTGCCAGCAGCCTCGGCGGGCCGGGCTACACCTTC